This T cell receptor beta chain was observed in a study of OX40 agonist ivuxolimab in advanced cancers. At the level of the study: Partial response was recorded in three patients: one hepatocellular carcinoma and two cutaneous melanoma cases. Study-level findings and limits: CD4+ and CD8+ blood T cells expanded clonally by week 6 at 0.1 to 3.0 mg/kg. Average numbers of expanded clones were greater in CD8+ T cells than in CD4+.

Measured with immunoSEQ multiplex PCR; TCRdb has only the in-frame clones, and not every one. The sample has some 140,000 clones, 90% seen once. A note on this clone: What it recognizes is unknown.

Germline CDR1 is SQVTM and CDR2 is ANQGSEA. The CDR3 is 12 amino acids. Between the trimmed V and J ends, which lost 4 bases and 4 bases, there was a span of 9 bases. This clonotype was obtained from an adult with an advanced solid tumor such as melanoma, head and neck, liver or kidney cancer. The rearrangement links TRBV29-1 to TRBJ2-3; possible D gene TRBD1, 6 bases. Sample: CD4+ or CD8+ T cells sorted from blood, taken in a trial of the OX40 agonist ivuxolimab. The CDR3 bases are TGCAGCGTTGTCCGGACAGCAGATACGCAGTATTTT. Translated, it gives CSVVRTADTQYF.